This T cell receptor (beta chain) was found in a study of pediatric ulcerative colitis. Study results and limitations: A couple of patients' blood samples yielded substantially fewer templates. No controls had the two rectal clonotypes shared by ulcerative colitis patients. Rectal pinch biopsies may include blood-derived T cells.

One to two pinch biopsies were taken from the rectum during colonoscopy. Regarding this clone: Antigen: not known.

The germline V gene encodes CDR1 MNHEY and CDR2 SMNVEV (reference sequence). Trimming removed 0 bases from V and 2 bases from J; junction bases left unmatched: 5. The CDR3 length is 16 residues. Clones were sequenced by immunoSEQ multiplex PCR, and TCRdb holds only the in-frame ones, with some missing. The repertoire has about 22,000 clones, roughly 70% of them found once; the top ten carry around 16%. The sequence was obtained from a boy younger than 18 with severe ulcerative colitis. The chain employs TRBV27 and TRBJ2-3, with 7 bases aligning to TRBD2. The material sequenced was gut tissue. The chain's CDR3 is CASSLSGRGNTDTQYF. The CDR3 DNA is TGTGCCAGCAGTTTATCTGGGCGGGGGAACACAGATACGCAGTATTTT.